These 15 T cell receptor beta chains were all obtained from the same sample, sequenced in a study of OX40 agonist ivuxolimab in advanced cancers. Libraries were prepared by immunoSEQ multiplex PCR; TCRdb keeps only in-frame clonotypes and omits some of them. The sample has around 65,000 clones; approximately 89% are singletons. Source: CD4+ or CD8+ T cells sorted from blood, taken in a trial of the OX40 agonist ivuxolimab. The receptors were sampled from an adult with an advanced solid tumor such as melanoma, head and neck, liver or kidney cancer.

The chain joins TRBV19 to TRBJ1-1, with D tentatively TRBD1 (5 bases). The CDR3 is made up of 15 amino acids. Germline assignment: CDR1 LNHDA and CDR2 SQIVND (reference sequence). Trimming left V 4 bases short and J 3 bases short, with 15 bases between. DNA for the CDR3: TGTGCCAGTAGTACTTGGGGCCGGTGGGACACTGAAGCTTTCTTT. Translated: CASSTWGRWDTEAFF.

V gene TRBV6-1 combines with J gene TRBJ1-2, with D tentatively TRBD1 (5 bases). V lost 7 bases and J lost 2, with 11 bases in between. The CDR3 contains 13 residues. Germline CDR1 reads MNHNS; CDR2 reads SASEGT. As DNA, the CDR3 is TGTGCCAGCACCCCGGGACTGAACTATGGCTACACCTTC. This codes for CASTPGLNYGYTF.

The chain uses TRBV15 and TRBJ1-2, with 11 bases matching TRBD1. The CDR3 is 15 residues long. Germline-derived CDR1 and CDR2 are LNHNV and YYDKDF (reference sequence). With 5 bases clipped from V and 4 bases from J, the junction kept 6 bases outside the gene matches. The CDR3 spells CATSLDRGLGYGYTF. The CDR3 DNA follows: TGTGCCACCAGCCTGGACAGGGGGCTCGGCTATGGCTACACCTTC.

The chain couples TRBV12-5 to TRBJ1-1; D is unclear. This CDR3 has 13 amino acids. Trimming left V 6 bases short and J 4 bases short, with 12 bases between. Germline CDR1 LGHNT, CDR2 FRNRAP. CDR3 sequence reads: CASGTESATEAFF. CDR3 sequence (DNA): TGTGCTAGTGGCACAGAGTCGGCCACTGAAGCTTTCTTT.

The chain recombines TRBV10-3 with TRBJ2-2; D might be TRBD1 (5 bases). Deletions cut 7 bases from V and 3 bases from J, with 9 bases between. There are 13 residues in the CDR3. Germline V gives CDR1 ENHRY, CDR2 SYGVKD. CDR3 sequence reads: CAIKGHDTGELFF. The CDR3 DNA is TGTGCCATCAAAGGACACGACACCGGGGAGCTGTTTTTT.

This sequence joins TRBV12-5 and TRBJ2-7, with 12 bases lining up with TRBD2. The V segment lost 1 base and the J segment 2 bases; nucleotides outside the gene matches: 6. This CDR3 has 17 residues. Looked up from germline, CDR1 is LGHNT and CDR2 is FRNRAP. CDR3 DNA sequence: TGTGCTAGTGGTTTGGGGGGACTAGCGGGTGGGGCCTACGAGCAGTACTTC. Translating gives CASGLGGLAGGAYEQYF.

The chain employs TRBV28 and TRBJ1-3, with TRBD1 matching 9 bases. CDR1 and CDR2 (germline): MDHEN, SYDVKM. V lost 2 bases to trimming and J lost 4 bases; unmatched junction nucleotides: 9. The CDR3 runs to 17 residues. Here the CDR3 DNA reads TGTGCCAGCAGTTTAATCCGGACAGGGGCGGAAGGAAACACCATATATTTT. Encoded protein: CASSLIRTGAEGNTIYF.

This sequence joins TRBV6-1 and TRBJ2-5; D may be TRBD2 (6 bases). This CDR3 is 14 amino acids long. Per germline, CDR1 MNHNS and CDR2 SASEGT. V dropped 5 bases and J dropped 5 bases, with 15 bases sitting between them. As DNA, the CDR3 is TGTGCCAGCAGTTCCCTGGGGGGATATGAGACCCAGTACTTC. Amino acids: CASSSLGGYETQYF.

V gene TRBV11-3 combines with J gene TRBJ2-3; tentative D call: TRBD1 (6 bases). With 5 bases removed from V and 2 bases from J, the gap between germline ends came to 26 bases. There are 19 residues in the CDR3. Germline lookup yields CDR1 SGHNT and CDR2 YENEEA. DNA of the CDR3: TGTGCCAGCAGCCCGTACGCCCCTACAGGGATAAATTCCACAGATACGCAGTATTTT. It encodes CASSPYAPTGINSTDTQYF. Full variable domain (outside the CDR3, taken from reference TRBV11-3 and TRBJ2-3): EAGVVQSPRYKIIEKKQPVAFWCNPISGHNTLYWYLQNLGQGPELLIRYENEEAVDDSQLPKDRFSAERLKGVDSTLKIQPAELGDSAVYLCASSPYAPTGINSTDTQYFGPGTRLTVL.

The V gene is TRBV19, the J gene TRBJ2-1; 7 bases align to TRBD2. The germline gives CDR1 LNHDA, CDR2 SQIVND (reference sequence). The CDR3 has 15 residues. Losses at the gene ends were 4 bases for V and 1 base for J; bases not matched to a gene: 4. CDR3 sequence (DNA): TGTGCCAGTAGTACCGTAGCGGGTTCCTACAATGAGCAGTTCTTC. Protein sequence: CASSTVAGSYNEQFF.

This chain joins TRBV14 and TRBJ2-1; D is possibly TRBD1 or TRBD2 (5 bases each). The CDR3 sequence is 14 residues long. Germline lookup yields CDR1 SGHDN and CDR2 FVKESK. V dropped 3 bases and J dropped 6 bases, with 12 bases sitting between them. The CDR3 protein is CASSQGFGTNEQFF. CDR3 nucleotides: TGTGCCAGCAGCCAGGGATTCGGGACCAATGAGCAGTTCTTC.

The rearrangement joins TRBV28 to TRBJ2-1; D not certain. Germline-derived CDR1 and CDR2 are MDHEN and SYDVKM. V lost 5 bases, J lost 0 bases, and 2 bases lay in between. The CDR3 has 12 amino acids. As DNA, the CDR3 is TGTGCCAGCAGTACCTCCTACAATGAGCAGTTCTTC. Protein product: CASSTSYNEQFF.

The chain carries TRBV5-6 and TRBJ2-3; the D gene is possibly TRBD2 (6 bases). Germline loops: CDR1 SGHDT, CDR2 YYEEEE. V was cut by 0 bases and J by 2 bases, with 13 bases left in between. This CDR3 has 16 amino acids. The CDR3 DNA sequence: TGTGCCAGCAGCTTGGCCGGCCGGGAGCCCACAGATACGCAGTATTTT. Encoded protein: CASSLAGREPTDTQYF.

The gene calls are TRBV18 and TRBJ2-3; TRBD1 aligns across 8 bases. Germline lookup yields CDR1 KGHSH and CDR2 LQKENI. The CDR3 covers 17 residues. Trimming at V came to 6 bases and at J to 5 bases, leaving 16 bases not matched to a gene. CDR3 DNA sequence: TGTGCCAGCTCGCCCGTCGGGTGGGACAGGCTGGAAGATACGCAGTATTTT. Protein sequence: CASSPVGWDRLEDTQYF.

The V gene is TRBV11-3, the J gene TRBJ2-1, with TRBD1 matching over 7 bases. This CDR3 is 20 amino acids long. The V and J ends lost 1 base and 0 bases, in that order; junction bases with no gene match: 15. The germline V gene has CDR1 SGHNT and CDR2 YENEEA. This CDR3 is CASSLGVPGGVMSSYNEQFF. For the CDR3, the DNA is TGTGCCAGCAGCTTAGGTGTGCCAGGGGGTGTGATGAGCTCCTACAATGAGCAGTTCTTC.